A selection of T cell receptor beta chains follows, all from one sample in a study of CD8 T cells in Susac syndrome. TCRdb redid the calling of the immunoSEQ multiplex PCR reads with MiXCR, one entry per CDR3 protein. Seen here are some 140,000 distinct CDR3 sequences, over 90% observed once, and the top ten hold about 0.18%. The material sequenced was CD8+ T cells from PBMCs. The receptors were gathered from a human donor with Susac syndrome. Both conserved end residues are part of each CDR3. A D gene is named only where the DNA matches it firmly. The size field is filled for only some rows; it gives once, few, many or a size class.

D: -; J: TRBJ2-5; length: 14; V: TRBV24-1; size: -; DNA: TGTGCCACCAGTGTGGCAGATCTCCAAGAGACCCAGTACTTC; CDR3: CATSVADLQETQYF
D: TRBD1; J: TRBJ2-5; length: 16; V: TRBV5-4; size: -; DNA: TGTGCCAGCAGCCTTTGGACAGGAGGAGTGGGAGAGACCCAGTACTTC; CDR3: CASSLWTGGVGETQYF
D: -; J: TRBJ2-2; length: 16; V: TRBV29-1; size: -; DNA: TGCAGCGTTGAAGCAGAGGGAGAGAGTAACACCGGGGAGCTGTTTTTT; CDR3: CSVEAEGESNTGELFF
D: -; J: TRBJ1-1; length: 14; V: TRBV5-4; size: once; DNA: TGTGCCAGCAGCTTGCGGGGGTCCTCCACTGAAGCTTTCTTT; CDR3: CASSLRGSSTEAFF
D: TRBD2; J: TRBJ2-7; length: 15; V: TRBV5-1; size: -; DNA: TGCGCCAGCAGCTTGGACACTAGCGGCTCCTACGAGCAGTACTTC; CDR3: CASSLDTSGSYEQYF
D: -; J: TRBJ2-1; length: 15; V: TRBV13; size: -; DNA: TGTGCCAGCAGTTCCGGGGCGAAGAGCCGGAATGAGCAGTTCTTC; CDR3: CASSSGAKSRNEQFF
D: -; J: TRBJ2-7; length: 11; V: TRBV20-1; size: few; DNA: TGCAGTGCTAGGACGGTGACCGAGCAGTACTTC; CDR3: CSARTVTEQYF
D: -; J: TRBJ2-5; length: 17; V: TRBV14; size: -; DNA: TGTGCCAGCAGCCAGCAGTGGGTTAGCAGCTCCCAAGAGACCCAGTACTTC; CDR3: CASSQQWVSSSQETQYF
D: TRBD2; J: TRBJ2-2; length: 16; V: TRBV2; size: -; DNA: TGTGCCAGCAGCTTCCTAGCGGGAGTAGCTGGCGGGGAGCTGTTTTTT; CDR3: CASSFLAGVAGGELFF
D: -; J: TRBJ1-1; length: 12; V: TRBV28; size: once; DNA: TGTGCCAGCACCTCGTCCGGTTCTGAAGCTTTCTTT; CDR3: CASTSSGSEAFF
D: TRBD2; J: TRBJ2-1; length: 16; V: TRBV14; size: -; DNA: TGTGCCAGCAGTGGTCAAGCGGGATGGGGTACGAATGAGCAGTTCTTC; CDR3: CASSGQAGWGTNEQFF
D: -; J: TRBJ1-2; length: 17; V: TRBV7-4; size: -; DNA: TGTGCCAGCAGCCCACGAACTGGGGCAGGGACAATCTATGGCTACACCTTC; CDR3: CASSPRTGAGTIYGYTF
D: -; J: TRBJ2-5; length: 15; V: TRBV27; size: -; DNA: TGTGCCAGCAGTTTATCGTTGCCTGGCCAAGAGACCCAGTACTTC; CDR3: CASSLSLPGQETQYF
D: -; J: TRBJ2-7; length: 11; V: TRBV30; size: -; DNA: TGTGCCTGGAGTGTAGGGCGGGAGCAGTACTTC; CDR3: CAWSVGREQYF
D: -; J: TRBJ1-4; length: 14; V: TRBV20-1; size: -; DNA: TGCAGTGCTAGAGACCCGGGCCTCCTAGAAAAACTGTTTTTT; CDR3: CSARDPGLLEKLFF
D: TRBD2; J: TRBJ2-5; length: 13; V: TRBV20-1; size: -; DNA: TGCAGTGCAATGGGACTAGCGGAAGAGACCCAGTACTTC; CDR3: CSAMGLAEETQYF